These T cell receptor beta chains were read from a single sample in a study of CD8+CD57+ T cells in acquired aplastic anemia. TCRdb re-called the reads through MiXCR, storing one row per CDR3 protein. This sample has about 220,000 distinct CDR3 sequences, with roughly 35% found just once. The specimen was sorted CD4+, CD8+, or CD8+CD57+ T cells (not recorded which) from PBMCs. These receptors originate from a human donor in good health, serving as a control. Each CDR3 is given with its conserved first and last residue. The order of the fields is J gene, D gene, clone size, V gene, CDR3 DNA, CDR3 protein. D genes are given only for firm matches. The size field is filled for only some rows; it gives once, few, many or a size class.

j_gene: TRBJ2-5
d_gene: -
abundance: -
v_gene: TRBV10-3
CDR3nt: TGTGCCATCAGGATGTTGGCGGGGGGACAGGTTTTAGAGACCCAGTACTTC
CDR3aa: CAIRMLAGGQVLETQYF

j_gene: TRBJ1-1
d_gene: -
abundance: many
v_gene: TRBV11-1
CDR3nt: TGTGCCAGCAGCCCAACACCCCAGGACAGATCCAAACCTGAAGCTTTCTTT
CDR3aa: CASSPTPQDRSKPEAFF

j_gene: TRBJ1-1
d_gene: -
abundance: -
v_gene: TRBV24-1
CDR3nt: TGTGCCACCAGCAGGGGAGGTCGCACTGAGGCTTTCTTT
CDR3aa: CATSRGGRTEAFF

j_gene: TRBJ1-6
d_gene: TRBD1
abundance: many
v_gene: TRBV20-1
CDR3nt: TGCAGTGCTGCGGCAAACAGGGGGCTCCGGACACCCCTCCACTTT
CDR3aa: CSAAANRGLRTPLHF

j_gene: TRBJ1-1
d_gene: -
abundance: many
v_gene: TRBV20-1
CDR3nt: TGCAGTGCTCCCGGGACGGAGAACACTGAAGCTTTCTTT
CDR3aa: CSAPGTENTEAFF

j_gene: TRBJ2-1
d_gene: TRBD1
abundance: -
v_gene: TRBV12-3/TRBV12-4
CDR3nt: TGTGCCAGCAGCGAAGCAGGGGGAATTGCGTTCTTC
CDR3aa: CASSEAGGIAFF

j_gene: TRBJ2-3
d_gene: -
abundance: many
v_gene: TRBV9
CDR3nt: TGTGCCAGCAGCGGGCGGGTCCCTAGCACAGATACGCAGTATTTT
CDR3aa: CASSGRVPSTDTQYF

j_gene: TRBJ2-1
d_gene: TRBD1
abundance: few
v_gene: TRBV7-9
CDR3nt: TGTGCCAGCAGCTCGACAGGGGGTGAGCAGTTCTTC
CDR3aa: CASSSTGGEQFF

j_gene: TRBJ2-1
d_gene: TRBD2
abundance: many
v_gene: TRBV7-3
CDR3nt: TGTGCCAGCAGCTTATCTAGCGGAAGCTCCTACAATGAGCAGTTCTTC
CDR3aa: CASSLSSGSSYNEQFF

j_gene: TRBJ1-1
d_gene: -
abundance: -
v_gene: TRBV11-2
CDR3nt: TGTGCCAGCAGCTTAAGGCTAGCGGGACTTGAAGCTTTCTTT
CDR3aa: CASSLRLAGLEAFF

j_gene: TRBJ2-7
d_gene: -
abundance: many
v_gene: TRBV2
CDR3nt: TGTGCCAGCAGTGTGGGTCAGCCGCTAGGCTCCTACGAGCAGTACTTC
CDR3aa: CASSVGQPLGSYEQYF

j_gene: TRBJ1-5
d_gene: -
abundance: -
v_gene: TRBV19
CDR3nt: TGTGCCAGTAGTATCTGGCGGAGCAATCAGCCCCAGCATTTT
CDR3aa: CASSIWRSNQPQHF

j_gene: TRBJ2-7
d_gene: TRBD2
abundance: many
v_gene: TRBV5-1
CDR3nt: TGCGCCAGCAGCTTTCAGACTAGCGGGGGATCCGAGCAGTACTTC
CDR3aa: CASSFQTSGGSEQYF

j_gene: TRBJ1-3
d_gene: -
abundance: many
v_gene: TRBV5-6
CDR3nt: TGTGCCAGCAGCGAAGGACCCATTGGAAACACCATATATTTT
CDR3aa: CASSEGPIGNTIYF

j_gene: TRBJ2-3
d_gene: TRBD2
abundance: -
v_gene: TRBV10-3
CDR3nt: TGTGCCATCAGTGCCACGATACTAGCGGGGGCTGGCAATACGCAGTATTTT
CDR3aa: CAISATILAGAGNTQYF

j_gene: TRBJ1-4
d_gene: -
abundance: -
v_gene: TRBV7-9
CDR3nt: TGTGCCAGCAGCTTACCGTCGGCAGGGAATGAAAAACTGTTTTTT
CDR3aa: CASSLPSAGNEKLFF

j_gene: TRBJ2-5
d_gene: TRBD1
abundance: few
v_gene: TRBV7-6
CDR3nt: TGTGCCAGCAGCCCCACCGGGACAGGGCCGATAGAGACCCAGTACTTC
CDR3aa: CASSPTGTGPIETQYF

j_gene: TRBJ2-2
d_gene: TRBD2
abundance: many
v_gene: TRBV19
CDR3nt: TGTGCCAGTAGTCCGGGACTAGAACGTGCCGGGGAGCTGTTTTTT
CDR3aa: CASSPGLERAGELFF

j_gene: TRBJ1-5
d_gene: -
abundance: many
v_gene: TRBV9
CDR3nt: TGTGCCAGCAGTGCAGGACTAAGCAATCAGCCCCAGCATTTT
CDR3aa: CASSAGLSNQPQHF

j_gene: TRBJ1-1
d_gene: TRBD1
abundance: few
v_gene: TRBV5-4
CDR3nt: TGTGCCAGCAGCGTAGGGGGCGGGCAGAACACTGAAGCTTTCTTT
CDR3aa: CASSVGGGQNTEAFF

j_gene: TRBJ2-1
d_gene: -
abundance: many
v_gene: TRBV24-1
CDR3nt: TGTGCCACCAGCCCCGGGCAGTACAATGAGCAGTTCTTC
CDR3aa: CATSPGQYNEQFF

j_gene: TRBJ2-2
d_gene: -
abundance: -
v_gene: TRBV7-8
CDR3nt: TGTGCCAGCAGCAGCGCGGCGGGCACGAACACCGGGGAGCTGTTTTTT
CDR3aa: CASSSAAGTNTGELFF

j_gene: TRBJ2-1
d_gene: -
abundance: many
v_gene: TRBV20-1
CDR3nt: TGCAGTGCTAGGGTCGTAACACCGTACAATGAGCAGTTCTTC
CDR3aa: CSARVVTPYNEQFF

j_gene: TRBJ2-5
d_gene: -
abundance: -
v_gene: TRBV29-1
CDR3nt: TGCAGCGTTGATTTCGGCGGGCAAGAGACCCAGTACTTC
CDR3aa: CSVDFGGQETQYF

j_gene: TRBJ2-1
d_gene: TRBD2
abundance: -
v_gene: TRBV27
CDR3nt: TGTGCCAGCAGTCGGGAGGCACTCAATGAGCAGTTCTTC
CDR3aa: CASSREALNEQFF

j_gene: TRBJ2-7
d_gene: TRBD1
abundance: -
v_gene: TRBV25-1
CDR3nt: TGTGCCAGCAGTCTTAGATTGACAGGGTTGATACGCTCCTACGAGCAGTACTTC
CDR3aa: CASSLRLTGLIRSYEQYF

j_gene: TRBJ1-6
d_gene: -
abundance: once
v_gene: TRBV11-2
CDR3nt: TGTGCCAGCAGCCAGTTACCAACAGGGCCATATAATTCACCCCTCCACTTT
CDR3aa: CASSQLPTGPYNSPLHF

j_gene: TRBJ1-2
d_gene: TRBD1
abundance: many
v_gene: TRBV6-1
CDR3nt: TGTGCCAGCAGTCCGCACTCGGGCAGGGGGGGACATGGCTACACCTTC
CDR3aa: CASSPHSGRGGHGYTF

j_gene: TRBJ2-5
d_gene: TRBD1
abundance: -
v_gene: TRBV19
CDR3nt: TGTGCCAGTAGTATCGACAGGGTCCAGACCCAGTACTTC
CDR3aa: CASSIDRVQTQYF

j_gene: TRBJ2-1
d_gene: TRBD2
abundance: -
v_gene: TRBV15
CDR3nt: TGTGCCACCAGACTATTAACTAGCGCGTCCAGGTCGTATGAGCAGTTCTTC
CDR3aa: CATRLLTSASRSYEQFF

j_gene: TRBJ2-7
d_gene: TRBD2
abundance: few
v_gene: TRBV20-1
CDR3nt: TGCGGTGCTAGAGATAGCGGGGGTCCTCCGGAGCAGTACTTC
CDR3aa: CGARDSGGPPEQYF

j_gene: TRBJ2-5
d_gene: TRBD2
abundance: -
v_gene: TRBV7-9
CDR3nt: TGTGCCAGCAGCGAACTAGCGGGGGGAGAGACCCAGTACTTC
CDR3aa: CASSELAGGETQYF

j_gene: TRBJ1-2
d_gene: -
abundance: many
v_gene: TRBV9
CDR3nt: TGTGCCAGCAGCCCACAACAGGCAAACTATGGCTACACCTTC
CDR3aa: CASSPQQANYGYTF

j_gene: TRBJ1-4
d_gene: -
abundance: few
v_gene: TRBV4-1
CDR3nt: TGCGCCAGCAGCCAGGGGGTTCCGGGGGGGAATGAAAAACTGTTTTTT
CDR3aa: CASSQGVPGGNEKLFF

j_gene: TRBJ2-2
d_gene: TRBD1
abundance: -
v_gene: TRBV2
CDR3nt: TGTGCCAGCAGTGACAGGGGGCAAACCGGGGAGCTGTTTTTT
CDR3aa: CASSDRGQTGELFF

j_gene: TRBJ1-2
d_gene: -
abundance: many
v_gene: TRBV7-2
CDR3nt: TGTGCCAGCAGCGCCCGTCGGGGGGCAGGGGACTACACCTTC
CDR3aa: CASSARRGAGDYTF

j_gene: TRBJ2-1
d_gene: TRBD2
abundance: few
v_gene: TRBV4-1
CDR3nt: TGCGCCAGCAGCCGTATCAGGGGACTAGCGACATACAATGAGCAGTTCTTC
CDR3aa: CASSRIRGLATYNEQFF

j_gene: TRBJ2-5
d_gene: -
abundance: many
v_gene: TRBV7-8
CDR3nt: TGTGCCAGCAGCTCTTACATCCCAAGGAGGGGGAATATGGAGACCCAGTACTTC
CDR3aa: CASSSYIPRRGNMETQYF

j_gene: TRBJ1-1
d_gene: -
abundance: -
v_gene: TRBV3-1
CDR3nt: TGTGCCGCGGGCCCCGTCAGGGCTGAAGCTTTCTTT
CDR3aa: CAAGPVRAEAFF

j_gene: TRBJ1-3
d_gene: -
abundance: many
v_gene: TRBV2
CDR3nt: TGTGCCAGCAGTCCCGACAGGAATGGAAACACCATATATTTT
CDR3aa: CASSPDRNGNTIYF

j_gene: TRBJ2-5
d_gene: -
abundance: -
v_gene: TRBV30
CDR3nt: TGTGCCTGGAGTAGGAGGGTAATCCAAGAGACCCAGTACTTC
CDR3aa: CAWSRRVIQETQYF

j_gene: TRBJ2-3
d_gene: -
abundance: many
v_gene: TRBV29-1
CDR3nt: TGCAGCGTTCGACTCGTGGGGGATACGCAGTATTTT
CDR3aa: CSVRLVGDTQYF

j_gene: TRBJ2-3
d_gene: TRBD2
abundance: many
v_gene: TRBV20-1
CDR3nt: TGCAGTGCTAGATTCGGGGGGGGCACAGATACGCAGTATTTT
CDR3aa: CSARFGGGTDTQYF

j_gene: TRBJ2-3
d_gene: TRBD1
abundance: -
v_gene: TRBV4-1
CDR3nt: TGCGCCAGCAGCGCAAGACAGGGGGCAGCCACAGATACGCAGTATTTT
CDR3aa: CASSARQGAATDTQYF

j_gene: TRBJ1-1
d_gene: -
abundance: many
v_gene: TRBV12-3/TRBV12-4
CDR3nt: TGTGCCAGCAGTTTATTACTGACGAACACTGAAGCTTTCTTT
CDR3aa: CASSLLLTNTEAFF

j_gene: TRBJ2-2
d_gene: TRBD1
abundance: -
v_gene: TRBV5-4
CDR3nt: TGTGCCAGCAGCTTAGTTACCGGGACAGGGAGCGGGGAGCTGTTTTTT
CDR3aa: CASSLVTGTGSGELFF

j_gene: TRBJ2-7
d_gene: TRBD2
abundance: -
v_gene: TRBV9
CDR3nt: TGTGCCAGCAGCGTAGCTACGGTCGTCGGACTAGCGGGAAACGAGCAGTACTTC
CDR3aa: CASSVATVVGLAGNEQYF

j_gene: TRBJ2-3
d_gene: TRBD2
abundance: many
v_gene: TRBV7-2
CDR3nt: TGTGCCAGCAGCTTAGCACTAGCGGTAACAGATACGCAGTATTTT
CDR3aa: CASSLALAVTDTQYF